This T cell receptor (beta chain) was recovered during a study of T cell changes during pregnancy in multiple sclerosis. The length of the CDR3 is 13 residues. CDR1 MNHEY and CDR2 SMNVEV come from the germline V gene (reference sequence). The V and J ends lost 7 bases and 5 bases respectively, with 11 bases between them. Clones were sequenced by immunoSEQ multiplex PCR, and TCRdb holds only the in-frame ones, with some missing. Here the sample spans about 62,000 clones, over 80% being singletons. The clonotype comes from a female donor in good health, enrolled as a control in a pregnancy study. The chain uses TRBV27 and TRBJ2-2, with D hard to call. The material was peripheral blood, obtained in the second trimester of pregnancy. The CDR3 sequence is CASTPGLTGELFF. The CDR3 nucleotides read TGTGCCAGCACCCCAGGATTAACCGGGGAGCTGTTTTTT.